The following is a TCR beta chain sequence with its context. In the study's own analysis: Amplification with reference gene primers provided the estimates of nucleated cell counts. Sequencing used immunoSEQ multiplex PCR; TCRdb keeps in-frame clones, though not all of them. V and J calls and clone size follow that table, whereas D and trimming were derived from the DNA. The sample records about 200,000 clones, nearly 90% being singletons. The sample belongs to a study of blood T cell repertoires in COVID-19. Study-wide background: Sites across the United States, Italy and Spain contributed samples from acute and convalescent COVID-19.

Between the trimmed V and J ends, which lost 3 bases and 1 base, there was a span of 12 bases. Germline CDR1 and CDR2: MNHEY and SMNVEV (reference sequence). This CDR3 has 15 amino acids. This chain connects TRBV27 to TRBJ1-2, with TRBD1 as a possible D gene (5 bases). The specimen was PBMCs or T cells enriched from blood (not recorded which). This receptor was identified in a woman in her 30s with acute COVID-19. CDR3 loop: CASSFLSTDNYGYTF. CDR3 sequence (DNA): TGTGCCAGCAGTTTTCTCTCGACAGATAACTATGGCTACACCTTC.